This T cell receptor beta chain was retrieved from a study of early T cells in non-severe SARS-CoV-2 infection. Using its own MiXCR run on the 5' RACE reads, TCRdb lists one record per CDR3 protein. The sample has some 54,000 distinct CDR3 sequences; about 10% are singletons. This clonotype was counted between two and nine times. Trimming shortened V by 4 bases and J by 8 bases, and 6 bases separated the two germline ends. The CDR3 is 11 amino acids. Germline loops: CDR1 SEHNR, CDR2 FQNEAQ (reference sequence). The TCR originated in an adult who was a healthcare worker with PCR-confirmed SARS-CoV-2 infection or an uninfected control (not recorded which). V is TRBV7-9 and J is TRBJ2-1; D gene ambiguous. Sequencing was done on a sample of whole blood. The CDR3 loop reads CASSSYDEQFF. CDR3 in DNA: TGTGCCAGCAGCTCATACGATGAGCAGTTCTTC.